This TCR beta chain was captured by sequencing in a study of blood T cell repertoires in COVID-19. Study summary: Samples taken during acute and convalescent COVID-19 were collected in the United States, Italy and Spain.

The table lists this clone with a few counts. Produced via immunoSEQ multiplex PCR; TCRdb's table is partial and in-frame only. This sample has fewer than 350,000 clones, with around 88% found just once. This CDR3 is 15 amino acids long. Trimming pared 4 bases from V and 1 base from J, leaving 13 bases between. CDR1 and CDR2 (germline): SEHNR, FQNEAQ (reference sequence). The source is a woman between 65 and 79 years old with COVID-19, enrolled during active disease. Specimen: peripheral blood. V usage is TRBV7-9 and J usage is TRBJ1-1; D is ambiguous. The CDR3 nucleotides read TGTGCCAGCAGCTCCCGTTTGGCAGAGAACACTGAAGCTTTCTTT. This gives the protein CASSSRLAENTEAFF.